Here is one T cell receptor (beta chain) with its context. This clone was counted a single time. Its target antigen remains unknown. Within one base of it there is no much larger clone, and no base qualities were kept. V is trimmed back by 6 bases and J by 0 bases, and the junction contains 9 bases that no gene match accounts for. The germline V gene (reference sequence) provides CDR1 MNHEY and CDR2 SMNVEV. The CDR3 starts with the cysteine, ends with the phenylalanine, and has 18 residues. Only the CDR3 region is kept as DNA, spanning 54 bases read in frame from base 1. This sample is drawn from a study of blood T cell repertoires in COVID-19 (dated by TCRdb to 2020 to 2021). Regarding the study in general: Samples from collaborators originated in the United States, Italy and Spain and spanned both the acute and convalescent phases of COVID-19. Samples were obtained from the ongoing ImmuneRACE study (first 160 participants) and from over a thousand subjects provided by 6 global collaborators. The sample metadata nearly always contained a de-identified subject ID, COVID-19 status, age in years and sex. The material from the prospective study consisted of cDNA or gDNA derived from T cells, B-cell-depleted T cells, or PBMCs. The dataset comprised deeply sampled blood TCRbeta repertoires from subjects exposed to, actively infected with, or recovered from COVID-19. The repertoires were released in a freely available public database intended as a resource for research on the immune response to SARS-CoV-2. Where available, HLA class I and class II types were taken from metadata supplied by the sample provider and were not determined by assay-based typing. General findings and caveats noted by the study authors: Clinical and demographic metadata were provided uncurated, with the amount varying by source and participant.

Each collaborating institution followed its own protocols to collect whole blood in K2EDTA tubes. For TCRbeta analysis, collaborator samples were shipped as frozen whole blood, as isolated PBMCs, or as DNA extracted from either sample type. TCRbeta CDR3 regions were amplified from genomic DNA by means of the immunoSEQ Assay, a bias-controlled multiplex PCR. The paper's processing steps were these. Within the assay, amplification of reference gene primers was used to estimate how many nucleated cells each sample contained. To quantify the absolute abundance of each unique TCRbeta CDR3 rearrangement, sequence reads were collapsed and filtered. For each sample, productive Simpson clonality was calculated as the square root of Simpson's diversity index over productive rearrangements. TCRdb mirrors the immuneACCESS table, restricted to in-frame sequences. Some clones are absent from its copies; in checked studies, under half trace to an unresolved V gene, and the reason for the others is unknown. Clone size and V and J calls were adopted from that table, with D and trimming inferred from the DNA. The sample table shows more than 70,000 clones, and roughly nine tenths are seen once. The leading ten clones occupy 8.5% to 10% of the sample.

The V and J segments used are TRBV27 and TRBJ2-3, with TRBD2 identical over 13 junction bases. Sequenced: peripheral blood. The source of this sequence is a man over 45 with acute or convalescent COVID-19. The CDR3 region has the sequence CASRTQPGLAGSTDTQYF. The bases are TGTGCCAGCAGGACCCAACCGGGACTAGCGGGGAGCACAGATACGCAGTATTTT.